One TCR beta chain is described in this entry. The target antigen is unknown. The V end was cut by 5 bases, the J end by 3 bases, with 14 bases between. In germline, CDR1 is DFQATT, CDR2 SNEGSKA (reference sequence). The CDR3 contains 13 residues. Each donor had roughly 10 milliliters of peripheral blood drawn. Per-sample PBMC isolation yielded at least 7 million cells. These data are taken from a study of blood T cells in healthy people across ages. Study at large: Template switching retrieved approximately one barcoded beta molecule for each two T cells. General study points: With donor CMV status unknown, expanded clonotype changes were possibly confounded.

A second about 7 to 12 cycle PCR used barcoded and J-beta primers. MiXCR was run by TCRdb on the 5' RACE reads, yielding one entry per CDR3 protein. The sample contains fewer than 2,000,000 distinct CDR3 sequences, about 39% of which appear only once. The sample consisted of blood. This clonotype was obtained from a human donor in good health. The chain has TRBV20-1 and TRBJ2-7, with D perhaps TRBD2 (7 bases). The CDR3 region has the DNA TGCAGTGCTCCTAGGGGGGGGGTCTACGAGCAGTACTTC. Residues: CSAPRGGVYEQYF.